What follows are 13 T cell receptor beta chains derived from one specimen sequenced in a study of cytomegalovirus exposure and HLA in healthy donors. The PCR contained 60 Vbeta and 13 Jbeta primers. Some clones are missing from TCRdb's copy, which holds only in-frame ones; the method was immunoSEQ multiplex PCR. This table has around 200,000 clones, approximately 90% appearing once. Sample: PBMCs. The receptors originated from a woman younger than 30 in good health and CMV-seronegative.

This clone was observed a handful of times. The genes are TRBV18 and TRBJ2-3; 7 nucleotides agree with TRBD1. This CDR3 comprises 14 residues. Germline CDR1 KGHSH, CDR2 LQKENI. J lost 1 base, V lost 2 bases, and 0 bases had no gene match. CDR3: CASSPTGGTDTQYF. The CDR3 DNA reads as TGTGCCAGCTCACCAACAGGGGGCACAGATACGCAGTATTTT.

The chain carries TRBV27 and TRBJ1-2, with unresolved D. Per germline, CDR1 MNHEY and CDR2 SMNVEV (reference sequence). The CDR3 is 16 amino acids. The ends were cut back, 4 bases at V and 4 bases at J, with 19 bases in the middle. CDR3 DNA sequence: TGTGCCAGCAGTTCAGACGCGGGCAGTTCCTTCTATGGCTACACCTTC. Amino acids: CASSSDAGSSFYGYTF.

The chain is built from TRBV6-5 and TRBJ2-7, with 11 nucleotides matching TRBD1. The CDR3 consists of 14 residues. Trimming at V came to 2 bases and at J to 4 bases, leaving 1 base not matched to a gene. Germline values: CDR1 MNHEY, CDR2 SVGAGI. The CDR3 nucleotides read TGTGCCAGCAGTTACGGGACAGGGGGATACGAGCAGTACTTC. Protein sequence: CASSYGTGGYEQYF.

This clone was seen repeatedly, ten times or more. The chain employs TRBV19 and TRBJ2-2, with D possibly matching TRBD1 (6 bases). Trimming removed 3 bases from V and 4 bases from J, with 15 bases in between. The V gene's germline CDR1 is LNHDA and CDR2 SQIVND (reference sequence). The CDR3 spans 16 residues. CDR3 sequence (DNA): TGTGCCAGTAGTATTGAGGGGGTAGTTTTCACCGGGGAGCTGTTTTTT. Translated, it gives CASSIEGVVFTGELFF.

The chain employs TRBV4-3 and TRBJ2-7; 9 bases fit TRBD1. This CDR3 contains 18 residues. Germline V CDR1 and CDR2: LGHNA, YSLEER. The J segment lost 4 bases and the V segment lost 0 bases, leaving 13 bases of the junction unmatched. DNA of the CDR3: TGCGCCAGCAGCCAAGAAGGGGATTCCGGGACAGGGACGTACGAGCAGTACTTC. Translation gives CASSQEGDSGTGTYEQYF.

The chain links TRBV11-2 to TRBJ2-7, with TRBD1 matching 9 bases. V trimming: 5 bases; J trimming: 6 bases; junction bases outside the gene matches: 11. In germline, CDR1 is SGHAT, CDR2 FQNNGV. The length of the CDR3 is 15 residues. The CDR3 spells CASSPHTRTGAEQYF. DNA for the CDR3: TGTGCCAGCAGCCCTCATACCCGGACAGGGGCCGAGCAGTACTTC.

V and J are TRBV18 and TRBJ2-7; 8 bases are shared with TRBD2. This CDR3 is 16 amino acids long. Trimming removed 3 bases from V and 2 bases from J; junction bases left unmatched: 9. Per germline, CDR1 KGHSH and CDR2 LQKENI. For the CDR3, the DNA is TGTGCCAGCTCACCCTTCGGGGGGGTGGGAACCTACGAGCAGTACTTC. Amino acid sequence: CASSPFGGVGTYEQYF.

The V gene is TRBV5-1, the J gene TRBJ1-1; weak D call: TRBD1 (5 bases). V was cut by 0 bases and J by 4 bases, with 10 bases left in between. Looked up from germline, CDR1 is SGHRS and CDR2 is YFSETQ. The CDR3 contains 14 residues. CDR3 protein: CASSLVGGVTEAFF. In nucleotides, the CDR3 is TGCGCCAGCAGCTTGGTGGGGGGAGTCACTGAAGCTTTCTTT.

This chain joins TRBV5-1 and TRBJ1-2, with TRBD1 matching 9 bases. Germline assignment: CDR1 SGHRS and CDR2 YFSETQ. V dropped 2 bases and J dropped 0; count of bases not matched to a gene: 2. The CDR3 loop spans 15 amino acids. CDR3 DNA: TGCGCCAGCAGCTTTGGGACAGGGACTAACTATGGCTACACCTTC. Residues: CASSFGTGTNYGYTF.

The J gene is TRBJ2-5, the V gene TRBV5-1, with TRBD2 identical over 7 bases. Germline V lookup: CDR1 SGHRS, CDR2 YFSETQ. The junction had 4 bases not matched to a gene; V was cut back by 0 bases and J by 2 bases. This CDR3 is 15 amino acids long. CDR3 DNA: TGCGCCAGCAGCTTGGGCCCTAGCGGACAAGAGACCCAGTACTTC. Protein product: CASSLGPSGQETQYF. Full variable domain (remainder filled in from reference TRBV5-1 and TRBJ2-5): KAGVTQTPRYLIKTRGQQVTLSCSPISGHRSVSWYQQTPGQGLQFLFEYFSETQRNKGNFPGRFSGRQFSNSRSEMNVSTLELGDSALYLCASSLGPSGQETQYFGPGTRLLVL.

The chain combines TRBV5-1 with TRBJ1-2, with D unclear. Trimming stripped 5 bases from V and 0 bases from J, with 8 bases between. CDR1 and CDR2 from the germline V gene are SGHRS and YFSETQ. The CDR3 consists of 13 residues. The CDR3 protein is CASSQVTNYGYTF. CDR3 coding DNA: TGCGCCAGCAGTCAGGTCACTAACTATGGCTACACCTTC.

The chain has TRBV2 and TRBJ2-5, with TRBD2 as a possible D gene (8 bases). The V gene lost 9 bases and the J gene lost 11 bases, with 31 bases spanning the gap. This CDR3 has 16 amino acids. Germline assignment: CDR1 SNHLY and CDR2 FYNNEI. CDR3 coding DNA: TGTGCCAGTGTCGCAGGGGGATTAAGCGGGAGCGGGGAGCAGTACTTC. As protein: CASVAGGLSGSGEQYF.

This chain connects TRBV7-2 to TRBJ2-7; 10 bases agree with TRBD2. Germline assignment: CDR1 SGHTA and CDR2 FQGNSA. The CDR3 loop spans 16 amino acids. J lost 0 bases, V lost 5 bases, and 7 bases had no gene match. The CDR3 DNA reads TGTGCCAGCAGCCCAGGACTAGCGGATGCCTCCTACGAGCAGTACTTC. It yields the protein CASSPGLADASYEQYF.